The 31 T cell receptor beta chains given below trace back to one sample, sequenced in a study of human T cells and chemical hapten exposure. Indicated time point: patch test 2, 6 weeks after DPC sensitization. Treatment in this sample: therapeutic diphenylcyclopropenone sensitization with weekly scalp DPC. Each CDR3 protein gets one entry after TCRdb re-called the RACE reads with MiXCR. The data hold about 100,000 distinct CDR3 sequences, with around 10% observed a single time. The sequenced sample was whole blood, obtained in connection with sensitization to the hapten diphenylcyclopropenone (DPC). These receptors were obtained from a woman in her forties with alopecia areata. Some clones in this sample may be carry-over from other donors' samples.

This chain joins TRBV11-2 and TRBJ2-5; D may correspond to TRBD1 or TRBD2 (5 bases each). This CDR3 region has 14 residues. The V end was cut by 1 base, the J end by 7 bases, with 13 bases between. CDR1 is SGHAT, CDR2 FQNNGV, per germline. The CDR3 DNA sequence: TGTGCCAGCAGCTTAGCTGGGACCCGCCGGACCCAGTACTTC. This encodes CASSLAGTRRTQYF.

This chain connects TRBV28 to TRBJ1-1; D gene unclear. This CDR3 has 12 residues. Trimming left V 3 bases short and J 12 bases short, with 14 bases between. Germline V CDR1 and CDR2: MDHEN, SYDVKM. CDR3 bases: TGTGCCAGCAGTTTGTTATCCCTTGGCCCTTTCTTT. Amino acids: CASSLLSLGPFF. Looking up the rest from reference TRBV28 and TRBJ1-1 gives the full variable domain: DVKVTQSSRYLVKRTGEKVFLECVQDMDHENMFWYRQDPGLGLRLIYFSYDVKMKEKGDIPEGYSVSREKKERFSLILESASTNQTSMYLCASSLLSLGPFFGQGTRLTVV.

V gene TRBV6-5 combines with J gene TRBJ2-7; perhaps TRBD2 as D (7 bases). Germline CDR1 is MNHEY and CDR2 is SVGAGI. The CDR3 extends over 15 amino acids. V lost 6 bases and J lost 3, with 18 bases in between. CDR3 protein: CASSSPGGAGYEQYF. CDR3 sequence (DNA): TGTGCCAGCAGCTCCCCTGGGGGGGCGGGCTACGAGCAGTACTTC.

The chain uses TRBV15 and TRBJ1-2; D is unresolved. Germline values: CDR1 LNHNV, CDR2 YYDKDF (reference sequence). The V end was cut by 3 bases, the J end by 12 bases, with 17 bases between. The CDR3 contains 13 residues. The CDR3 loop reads CATSSPGNAIDTF. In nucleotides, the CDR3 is TGTGCCACCAGCAGTCCGGGAAATGCAATCGACACCTTC.

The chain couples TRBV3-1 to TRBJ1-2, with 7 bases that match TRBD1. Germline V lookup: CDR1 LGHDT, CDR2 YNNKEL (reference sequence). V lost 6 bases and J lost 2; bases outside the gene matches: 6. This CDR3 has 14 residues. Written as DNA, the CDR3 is TGTGCCAGCAGGCCGACAGGGTGGAACTATGGCTACACCTTC. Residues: CASRPTGWNYGYTF.

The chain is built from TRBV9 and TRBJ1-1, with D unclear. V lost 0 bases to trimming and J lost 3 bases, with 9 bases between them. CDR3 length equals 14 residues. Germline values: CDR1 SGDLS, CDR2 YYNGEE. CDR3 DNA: TGTGCCAGCAGCGTAGTGCCAGATTACACTGAAGCTTTCTTT. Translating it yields CASSVVPDYTEAFF.

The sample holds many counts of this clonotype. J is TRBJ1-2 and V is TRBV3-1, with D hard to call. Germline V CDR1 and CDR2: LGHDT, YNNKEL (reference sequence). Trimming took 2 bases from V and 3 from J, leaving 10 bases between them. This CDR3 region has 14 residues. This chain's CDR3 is CASSQLQDHYGYTF. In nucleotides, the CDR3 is TGTGCCAGCAGCCAACTCCAGGACCACTATGGCTACACCTTC.

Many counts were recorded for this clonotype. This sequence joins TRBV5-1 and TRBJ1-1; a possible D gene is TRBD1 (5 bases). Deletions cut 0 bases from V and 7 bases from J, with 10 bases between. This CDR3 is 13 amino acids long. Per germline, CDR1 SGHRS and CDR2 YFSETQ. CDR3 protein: CASSLEGGVEAFF. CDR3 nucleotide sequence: TGCGCCAGCAGCTTGGAAGGAGGGGTTGAAGCTTTCTTT.

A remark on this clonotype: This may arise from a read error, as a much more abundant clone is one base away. The CDR3 protein is CASSLMLTGGTDAQYF. CDR3 sequence (DNA): TGTGCCAGCAGCTTGATGCTAACGGGAGGGACAGATGCGCAGTATTTT. The chain couples TRBV5-4 to TRBJ2-3, with a possible D match to TRBD2 (8 bases). The CDR3 has 16 amino acids. In germline, CDR1 is SGHNT, CDR2 YYREEE (reference sequence).

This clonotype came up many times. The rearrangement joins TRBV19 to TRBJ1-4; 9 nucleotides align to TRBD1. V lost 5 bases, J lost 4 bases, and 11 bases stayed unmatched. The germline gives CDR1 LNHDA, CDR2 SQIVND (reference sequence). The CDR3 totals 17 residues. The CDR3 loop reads CASSPRTGGGGNEKLFF. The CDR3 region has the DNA TGTGCCAGTAGTCCCCGCACAGGGGGCGGCGGTAATGAAAAACTGTTTTTT.

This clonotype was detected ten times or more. As DNA, the CDR3 is TGTGCCAGCAGCTTATCAGGGGATAACTATGGCTACACCTTC. Translating it yields CASSLSGDNYGYTF. This chain joins TRBV13 and TRBJ1-2; the D gene is possibly TRBD1 (6 bases). Germline CDR1 is PRHDT and CDR2 is FYEKMQ (reference sequence). Between the trimmed V and J ends, which lost 2 bases and 1 base, there was a span of 8 bases. The CDR3 has 14 residues.

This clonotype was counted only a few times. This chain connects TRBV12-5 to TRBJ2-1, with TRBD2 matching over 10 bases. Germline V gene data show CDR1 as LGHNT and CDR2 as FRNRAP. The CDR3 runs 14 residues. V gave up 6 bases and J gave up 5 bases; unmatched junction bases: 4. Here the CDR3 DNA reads TGTGCTAGTGGACGTAGCGGGGGGAACAATGAGCAGTTCTTC. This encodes CASGRSGGNNEQFF.

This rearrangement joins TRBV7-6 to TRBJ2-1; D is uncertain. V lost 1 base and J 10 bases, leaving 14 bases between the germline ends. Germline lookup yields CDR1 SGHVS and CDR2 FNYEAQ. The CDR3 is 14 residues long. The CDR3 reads CASSLVMSIQEQFF. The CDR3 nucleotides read TGTGCCAGCAGCTTAGTCATGTCTATCCAGGAGCAGTTCTTC.

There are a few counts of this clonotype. The CDR3 loop is CASRMTGTPGSYEQFF. For the CDR3, the DNA is TGTGCCAGCAGGATGACCGGGACCCCCGGCTCCTATGAGCAGTTCTTC. The chain recombines TRBV28 with TRBJ2-1; D possibly uses TRBD1 or TRBD2 (5 bases each). The V and J ends lost 6 bases and 8 bases respectively, with 23 bases between them. From germline, CDR1 is MDHEN and CDR2 SYDVKM. The CDR3 has 16 amino acids.

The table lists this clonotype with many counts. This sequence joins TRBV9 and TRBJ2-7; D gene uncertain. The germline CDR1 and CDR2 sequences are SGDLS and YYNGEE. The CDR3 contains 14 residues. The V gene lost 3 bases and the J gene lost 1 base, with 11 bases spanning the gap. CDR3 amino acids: CASSAGWVSYEQYF. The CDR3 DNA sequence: TGTGCCAGCAGCGCAGGATGGGTATCCTACGAGCAGTACTTC.

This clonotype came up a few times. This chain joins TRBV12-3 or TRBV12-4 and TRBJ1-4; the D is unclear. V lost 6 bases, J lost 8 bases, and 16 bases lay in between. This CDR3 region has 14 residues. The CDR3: CASSPQLGGEKLFF. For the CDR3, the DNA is TGTGCCAGCAGCCCTCAGCTTGGCGGGGAAAAACTGTTTTTT.

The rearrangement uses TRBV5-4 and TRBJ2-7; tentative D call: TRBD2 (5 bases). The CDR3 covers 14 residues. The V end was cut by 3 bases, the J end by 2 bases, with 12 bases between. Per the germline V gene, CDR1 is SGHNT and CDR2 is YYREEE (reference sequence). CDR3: CASSYRGKTYEQYF. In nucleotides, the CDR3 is TGTGCCAGCAGCTATCGGGGAAAGACCTACGAGCAGTACTTC.

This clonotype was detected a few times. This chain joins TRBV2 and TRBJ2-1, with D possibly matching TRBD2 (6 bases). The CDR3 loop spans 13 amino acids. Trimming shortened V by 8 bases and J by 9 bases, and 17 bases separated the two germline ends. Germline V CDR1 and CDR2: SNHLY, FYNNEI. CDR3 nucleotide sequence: TGTGCCAGCGGGGAGGAGGTAAGGCGTGAGCAGTTCTTC. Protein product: CASGEEVRREQFF.

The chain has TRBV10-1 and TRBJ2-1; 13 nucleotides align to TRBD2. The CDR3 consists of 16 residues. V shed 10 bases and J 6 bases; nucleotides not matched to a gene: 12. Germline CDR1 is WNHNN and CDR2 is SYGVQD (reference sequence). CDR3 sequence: CATETLGLAGINEQFF. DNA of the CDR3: TGCGCCACCGAAACTCTGGGACTAGCGGGGATCAATGAGCAGTTCTTC.

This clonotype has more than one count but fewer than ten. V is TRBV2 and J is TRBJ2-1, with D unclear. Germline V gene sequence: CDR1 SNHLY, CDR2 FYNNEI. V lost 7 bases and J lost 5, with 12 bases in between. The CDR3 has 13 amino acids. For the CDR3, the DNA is TGTGCCAGCAATCGGGTGAAGGACAATGAGCAGTTCTTC. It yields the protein CASNRVKDNEQFF. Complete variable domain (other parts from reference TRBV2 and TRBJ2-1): EPEVTQTPSHQVTQMGQEVILRCVPISNHLYFYWYRQILGQKVEFLVSFYNNEISEKSEIFDDQFSVERPDGSNFTLKIRSTKLEDSAMYFCASNRVKDNEQFFGPGTRLTVL.

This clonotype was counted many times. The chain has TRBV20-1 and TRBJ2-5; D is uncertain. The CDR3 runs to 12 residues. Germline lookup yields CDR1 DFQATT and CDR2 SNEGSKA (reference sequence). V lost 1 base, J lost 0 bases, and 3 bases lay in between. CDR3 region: CSARGDQETQYF. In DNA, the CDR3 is TGCAGTGCTAGAGGGGACCAAGAGACCCAGTACTTC.

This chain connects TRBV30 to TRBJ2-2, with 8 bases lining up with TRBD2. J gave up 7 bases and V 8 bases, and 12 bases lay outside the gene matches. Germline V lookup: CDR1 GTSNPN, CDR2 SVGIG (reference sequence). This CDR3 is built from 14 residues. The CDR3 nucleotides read TGTGCCCGGGCCGGGACTAGGACTGGCGGGGAGCTGTTTTTT. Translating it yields CARAGTRTGGELFF.

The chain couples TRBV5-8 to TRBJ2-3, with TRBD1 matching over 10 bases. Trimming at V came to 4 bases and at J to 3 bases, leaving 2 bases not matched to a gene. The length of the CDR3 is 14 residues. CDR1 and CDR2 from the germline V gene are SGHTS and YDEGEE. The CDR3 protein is CASSRDRGTDTQYF. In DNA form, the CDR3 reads TGTGCCAGCAGCCGGGACAGGGGTACAGATACGCAGTATTTT.

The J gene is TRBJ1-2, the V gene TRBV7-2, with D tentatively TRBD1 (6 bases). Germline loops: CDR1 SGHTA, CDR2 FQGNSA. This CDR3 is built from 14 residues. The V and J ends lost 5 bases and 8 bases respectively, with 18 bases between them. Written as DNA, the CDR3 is TGTGCCAGCAGCCCCTGGGGGAACAGGGACGGCTACACCTTC. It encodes CASSPWGNRDGYTF.

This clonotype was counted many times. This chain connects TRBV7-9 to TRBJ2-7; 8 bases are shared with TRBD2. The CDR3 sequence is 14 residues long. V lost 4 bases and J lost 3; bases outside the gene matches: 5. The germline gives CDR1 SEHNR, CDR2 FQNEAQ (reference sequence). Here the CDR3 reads CASSSTGTSYEQYF. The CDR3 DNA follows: TGTGCCAGCAGCTCCACCGGGACTAGCTACGAGCAGTACTTC.

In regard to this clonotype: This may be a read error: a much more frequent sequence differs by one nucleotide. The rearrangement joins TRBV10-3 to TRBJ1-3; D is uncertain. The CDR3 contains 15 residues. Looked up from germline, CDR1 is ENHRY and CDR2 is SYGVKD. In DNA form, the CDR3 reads TGTGCCATCAGTGTTGGGCAATTCTCTGGAAACACCATAAATTTT. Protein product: CAISVGQFSGNTINF.

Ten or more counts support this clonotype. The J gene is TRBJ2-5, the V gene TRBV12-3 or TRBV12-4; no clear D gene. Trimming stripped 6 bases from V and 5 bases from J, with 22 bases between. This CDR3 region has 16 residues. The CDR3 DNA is TGTGCCAGCAGCCCCCCCGGCGCCCGAGGAAGGGAGACCCAGTACTTC. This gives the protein CASSPPGARGRETQYF.

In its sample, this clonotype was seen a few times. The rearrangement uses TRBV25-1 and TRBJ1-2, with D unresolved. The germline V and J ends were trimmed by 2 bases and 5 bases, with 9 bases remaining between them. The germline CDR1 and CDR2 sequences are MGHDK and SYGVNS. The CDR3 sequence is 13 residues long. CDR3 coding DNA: TGTGCCAGCAGTGAACCAGGTGATTATGGCTACACCTTC. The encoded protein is CASSEPGDYGYTF.

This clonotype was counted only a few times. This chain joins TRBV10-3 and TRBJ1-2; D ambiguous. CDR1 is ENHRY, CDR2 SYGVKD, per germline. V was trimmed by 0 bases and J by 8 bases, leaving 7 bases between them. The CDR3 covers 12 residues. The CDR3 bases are TGTGCCATCAGTGAGTCTTTCGGCGGCTACACCTTC. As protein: CAISESFGGYTF.

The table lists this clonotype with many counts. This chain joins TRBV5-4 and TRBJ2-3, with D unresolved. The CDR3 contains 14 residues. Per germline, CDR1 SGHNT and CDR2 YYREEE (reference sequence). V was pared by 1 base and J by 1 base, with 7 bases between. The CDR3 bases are TGTGCCAGCAGCTTGATTAGCCGCACAGATACGCAGTATTTT. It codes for CASSLISRTDTQYF. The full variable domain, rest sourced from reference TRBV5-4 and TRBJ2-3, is ETGVTQSPTHLIKTRGQQVTLRCSSQSGHNTVSWYQQALGQGPQFIFQYYREEENGRGNFPPRFSGLQFPNYSSELNVNALELDDSALYLCASSLISRTDTQYFGPGTRLTVL.

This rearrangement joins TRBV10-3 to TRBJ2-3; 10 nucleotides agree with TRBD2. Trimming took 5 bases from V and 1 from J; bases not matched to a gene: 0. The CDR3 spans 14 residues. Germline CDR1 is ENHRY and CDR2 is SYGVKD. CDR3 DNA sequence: TGTGCCATCAGTACTAGCGGGGGCACAGATACGCAGTATTTT. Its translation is CAISTSGGTDTQYF.